A selection of T cell receptor beta chains follows, all from one sample in a study of metastatic and nonmetastatic thyroid tumors. TCRdb re-analyzed the PCR reads using MiXCR. The sample includes more than 6,000 clones, 25% to 35% seen only once; the top ten take around 20%. The source material was tumor tissue. The receptors stem from a female donor with papillary thyroid cancer or a benign thyroid nodule (not recorded which). Some clones in this sample may be carry-over from other donors' samples. Both conserved end residues are part of each CDR3. Each record gives: CDR3 protein, CDR3 DNA, V gene, clone size, J gene, D gene. The D gene is left open where the match is weak. Rows may omit the clone size; those that give it use once, few, many or a size class.

CDR3aa: CSALKGRTSSYEQYF; CDR3nt: TGCAGTGCCCTCAAGGGCCGAACGTCTTCCTACGAGCAGTACTTC; v_gene: TRBV20-1; abundance: .; j_gene: TRBJ2-7; d_gene: .
CDR3aa: CASRGSLAGRYNEQLF; CDR3nt: TGTGCCAGCAGGGGATCCCTAGCGGGTAGATACAATGAGCAGTTATTC; v_gene: TRBV6-2/TRBV6-3; abundance: .; j_gene: TRBJ2-1; d_gene: TRBD2
CDR3aa: CASTPLAGPNTGELFF; CDR3nt: TGTGCCAGCACCCCCCTAGCGGGTCCGAACACCGGGGAGCTGTTTTTT; v_gene: TRBV6-1; abundance: few; j_gene: TRBJ2-2; d_gene: TRBD2
CDR3aa: CASSYQQGGPYEQYF; CDR3nt: TGTGCCAGCAGTTACCAACAGGGGGGCCCCTACGAGCAGTACTTC; v_gene: TRBV6-5; abundance: .; j_gene: TRBJ2-7; d_gene: TRBD1
CDR3aa: CASSLEPSGNTIYF; CDR3nt: TGCGCCAGCAGCTTGGAACCCTCTGGAAACACCATATATTTT; v_gene: TRBV5-1; abundance: medium-sized; j_gene: TRBJ1-3; d_gene: .
CDR3aa: CASRLQGSYEQYF; CDR3nt: TGTGCCAGCAGATTACAGGGATCCTACGAGCAGTACTTC; v_gene: TRBV7-9; abundance: medium-sized; j_gene: TRBJ2-7; d_gene: .
CDR3aa: CASSNEVYEQYF; CDR3nt: TGTGCCAGCAGCAATGAAGTCTACGAGCAGTACTTC; v_gene: TRBV28; abundance: .; j_gene: TRBJ2-7; d_gene: .
CDR3aa: CASSPQPTGRSSPLHF; CDR3nt: TGTGCCAGCAGTCCCCAACCTACAGGGAGGAGTTCACCCCTCCACTTT; v_gene: TRBV28; abundance: .; j_gene: TRBJ1-6; d_gene: .
CDR3aa: CASSFRREAEAFF; CDR3nt: TGTGCCAGCAGTTTTCGACGGGAGGCTGAAGCTTTCTTT; v_gene: TRBV28; abundance: medium-sized; j_gene: TRBJ1-1; d_gene: .
CDR3aa: CSARLRFGYTF; CDR3nt: TGCAGTGCTAGACTTAGGTTTGGCTACACCTTC; v_gene: TRBV20-1; abundance: .; j_gene: TRBJ1-2; d_gene: .
CDR3aa: CASSVDPSGSYNEQFF; CDR3nt: TGTGCCAGCAGCGTAGATCCTAGCGGGAGTTACAATGAGCAGTTCTTC; v_gene: TRBV9; abundance: medium-sized; j_gene: TRBJ2-1; d_gene: TRBD2
CDR3aa: CASSEGAPTADQPQHF; CDR3nt: TGTGCCAGCAGTGAAGGGGCGCCTACCGCCGATCAGCCCCAGCATTTT; v_gene: TRBV6-1; abundance: few; j_gene: TRBJ1-5; d_gene: .
CDR3aa: CASSPGLAGNNEQFF; CDR3nt: TGTGCCAGCAGCCCGGGACTAGCGGGGAACAATGAGCAGTTCTTC; v_gene: TRBV7-2; abundance: large; j_gene: TRBJ2-1; d_gene: TRBD2
CDR3aa: CVSREGPDHEQYF; CDR3nt: TGCGTCAGCAGGGAGGGGCCGGATCACGAGCAGTACTTC; v_gene: TRBV5-1; abundance: .; j_gene: TRBJ2-7; d_gene: TRBD2
CDR3aa: CASSRSTGTFSGANVLTF; CDR3nt: TGTGCCAGTAGTAGATCGACAGGTACCTTCTCTGGGGCCAACGTCCTGACTTTC; v_gene: TRBV19; abundance: .; j_gene: TRBJ2-6; d_gene: .
CDR3aa: CASSITSGRLAGELFF; CDR3nt: TGTGCCAGCAGTATAACTAGCGGGAGACTCGCCGGGGAGCTGTTTTTT; v_gene: TRBV27; abundance: few; j_gene: TRBJ2-2; d_gene: TRBD2
CDR3aa: CASSFLPGQNNTGELFF; CDR3nt: TGTGCCAGCAGCTTCCTACCGGGACAAAATAACACCGGGGAGCTGTTTTTT; v_gene: TRBV7-3; abundance: once; j_gene: TRBJ2-2; d_gene: .
CDR3aa: CASSQSFGLNEQFF; CDR3nt: TGTGCCAGCAGCCAAAGTTTTGGGTTGAATGAGCAGTTCTTC; v_gene: TRBV3-1; abundance: .; j_gene: TRBJ2-1; d_gene: .
CDR3aa: CASSRTQGDIYTF; CDR3nt: TGTGCCAGCAGTCGGACACAGGGGGATATCTACACCTTC; v_gene: TRBV6-1; abundance: .; j_gene: TRBJ1-2; d_gene: TRBD1
CDR3aa: CASLRLGSYEQYF; CDR3nt: TGTGCCAGCCTGCGGTTAGGATCCTACGAGCAGTACTTC; v_gene: TRBV6-1; abundance: large; j_gene: TRBJ2-7; d_gene: .
CDR3aa: CASSRLAGEFAGELFF; CDR3nt: TGTGCCAGTAGTAGACTAGCGGGAGAGTTCGCCGGGGAGCTGTTTTTT; v_gene: TRBV19; abundance: .; j_gene: TRBJ2-2; d_gene: TRBD2
CDR3aa: CSARDIKTSGETQYF; CDR3nt: TGCAGTGCTAGAGACATCAAGACTAGCGGAGAGACCCAGTACTTC; v_gene: TRBV20-1; abundance: medium-sized; j_gene: TRBJ2-5; d_gene: TRBD2
CDR3aa: CAISPDRGSYEQYF; CDR3nt: TGTGCCATCAGCCCTGACAGGGGGTCCTACGAGCAGTACTTC; v_gene: TRBV10-3; abundance: few; j_gene: TRBJ2-7; d_gene: TRBD1
CDR3aa: CASSPTRAGQYEQYF; CDR3nt: TGCGCCAGCAGTCCCACACGGGCAGGACAATACGAGCAGTACTTC; v_gene: TRBV7-2; abundance: .; j_gene: TRBJ2-7; d_gene: .
CDR3aa: CASSQGTPPQHF; CDR3nt: TGTGCCAGCAGCCAAGGGACACCACCCCAGCATTTT; v_gene: TRBV4-2; abundance: .; j_gene: TRBJ1-5; d_gene: .
CDR3aa: CATGHRTNYGYTF; CDR3nt: TGTGCTACGGGACACCGAACTAACTATGGCTACACCTTC; v_gene: TRBV19; abundance: medium-sized; j_gene: TRBJ1-2; d_gene: .
CDR3aa: CASKVTGDNYGYTF; CDR3nt: TGTGCCAGCAAAGTGACAGGGGATAACTATGGCTACACCTTC; v_gene: TRBV6-1; abundance: few; j_gene: TRBJ1-2; d_gene: TRBD1
CDR3aa: CASSEGVRRPTNYGYTF; CDR3nt: TGTGCCAGCAGCGAGGGGGTGAGACGACCAACTAACTATGGCTACACCTTC; v_gene: TRBV9; abundance: .; j_gene: TRBJ1-2; d_gene: .
CDR3aa: CASSFSNTGELFF; CDR3nt: TGTGCCAGCAGCTTTTCAAACACCGGGGAGCTGTTTTTT; v_gene: TRBV11-2; abundance: .; j_gene: TRBJ2-2; d_gene: .
CDR3aa: CASSSTSGTSTDTQYF; CDR3nt: TGTGCCAGCAGCTCTACTAGCGGGACAAGCACAGATACGCAGTATTTT; v_gene: TRBV9; abundance: few; j_gene: TRBJ2-3; d_gene: TRBD2
CDR3aa: CASSLRGQGREAFF; CDR3nt: TGTGCCAGCAGTTTACGCGGACAGGGTCGAGAAGCTTTCTTT; v_gene: TRBV28; abundance: .; j_gene: TRBJ1-1; d_gene: TRBD1
CDR3aa: CASSWGGTPKQYF; CDR3nt: TGTGCCAGCTCTTGGGGGGGGACCCCAAAGCAGTACTTC; v_gene: TRBV12-3/TRBV12-4; abundance: few; j_gene: TRBJ2-7; d_gene: TRBD2
CDR3aa: CASSGSYNEQFF; CDR3nt: TGTGCCAGCAGCGGGTCCTACAATGAGCAGTTCTTC; v_gene: TRBV9; abundance: many; j_gene: TRBJ2-1; d_gene: .
CDR3aa: CAWSVQTGGAVGYTF; CDR3nt: TGTGCCTGGAGTGTACAGACAGGGGGCGCGGTCGGCTACACCTTC; v_gene: TRBV30; abundance: .; j_gene: TRBJ1-2; d_gene: TRBD1
CDR3aa: CSVVPGTGDNEQFF; CDR3nt: TGCAGCGTTGTACCTGGGACAGGGGACAATGAGCAGTTCTTC; v_gene: TRBV29-1; abundance: many; j_gene: TRBJ2-1; d_gene: TRBD1
CDR3aa: CACRTTTNSPLHF; CDR3nt: TGTGCCTGTAGGACGACTACTAATTCACCCCTCCACTTT; v_gene: TRBV19; abundance: .; j_gene: TRBJ1-6; d_gene: .
CDR3aa: CASNRGQGDTQYF; CDR3nt: TGTGCCAGTAACAGGGGGCAGGGAGATACGCAGTATTTT; v_gene: TRBV12-3/TRBV12-4; abundance: few; j_gene: TRBJ2-3; d_gene: TRBD1
CDR3aa: CASSGSGQGRNSPLHF; CDR3nt: TGCGCCAGCAGCGGCAGCGGACAGGGGCGAAATTCACCCCTCCACTTT; v_gene: TRBV5-1; abundance: .; j_gene: TRBJ1-6; d_gene: TRBD1
CDR3aa: CASSTSGGFDNEQFF; CDR3nt: TGTGCCAGCTCGACTAGCGGGGGATTCGACAATGAGCAGTTCTTC; v_gene: TRBV10-3; abundance: medium-sized; j_gene: TRBJ2-1; d_gene: TRBD2
CDR3aa: CASSWDSKNIQYF; CDR3nt: TGTGCCAGCAGCTGGGACAGCAAAAACATTCAGTACTTC; v_gene: TRBV7-2; abundance: .; j_gene: TRBJ2-4; d_gene: TRBD1
CDR3aa: CASSPSSGANVLTF; CDR3nt: TGTGCCAGCAGCCCAAGCTCTGGGGCCAACGTCCTGACTTTC; v_gene: TRBV6-1; abundance: few; j_gene: TRBJ2-6; d_gene: .
CDR3aa: CSALLAGGLNEQFF; CDR3nt: TGCAGTGCTTTACTAGCGGGAGGGCTCAATGAGCAGTTCTTC; v_gene: TRBV20-1; abundance: .; j_gene: TRBJ2-1; d_gene: TRBD2
CDR3aa: CASSYSMVRLGNSPLHF; CDR3nt: TGTGCCAGCAGTTACTCGATGGTCCGGCTCGGGAATTCACCCCTCCACTTT; v_gene: TRBV6-2/TRBV6-3; abundance: .; j_gene: TRBJ1-6; d_gene: .
CDR3aa: CASSYREPSYEQYF; CDR3nt: TGTGCCAGCAGTTACCGGGAACCGTCCTACGAGCAGTACTTC; v_gene: TRBV6-5; abundance: .; j_gene: TRBJ2-7; d_gene: .
CDR3aa: CASSLGKGGDSNQPQHF; CDR3nt: TGTGCCAGCAGTTTAGGCAAGGGGGGGGATAGCAATCAGCCCCAGCATTTT; v_gene: TRBV28; abundance: medium-sized; j_gene: TRBJ1-5; d_gene: .
CDR3aa: CVSSSTRNDYEQYF; CDR3nt: TGTGTCAGCAGCTCGACACGGAACGACTACGAGCAGTACTTC; v_gene: TRBV5-6; abundance: .; j_gene: TRBJ2-7; d_gene: .
CDR3aa: CASSAGTGGNNEQFF; CDR3nt: TGTGCCAGCAGTGCTGGGACAGGGGGGAACAATGAGCAGTTCTTC; v_gene: TRBV6-1; abundance: .; j_gene: TRBJ2-1; d_gene: TRBD1
CDR3aa: CASSAGTGDGYTF; CDR3nt: TGTGCCAGCAGTGCCGGGACAGGAGATGGCTACACCTTC; v_gene: TRBV6-1; abundance: .; j_gene: TRBJ1-2; d_gene: TRBD1
CDR3aa: CASSLHGSNTGELFF; CDR3nt: TGTGCCAGTAGCCTACACGGGTCGAACACCGGGGAGCTGTTTTTT; v_gene: TRBV19; abundance: many; j_gene: TRBJ2-2; d_gene: .
CDR3aa: CASSLAGGYEQYF; CDR3nt: TGTGCCAGCAGTCTAGCGGGAGGGTACGAGCAGTACTTC; v_gene: TRBV6-1; abundance: few; j_gene: TRBJ2-7; d_gene: TRBD2
CDR3aa: CASSLSPDTQYF; CDR3nt: TGTGCCAGCAGTCTTTCTCCAGATACGCAGTATTTT; v_gene: TRBV14; abundance: medium-sized; j_gene: TRBJ2-3; d_gene: .
CDR3aa: CASSYSLGTSVQEGEQYF; CDR3nt: TGTGCCAGCAGTTACTCGTTGGGGACTAGCGTACAAGAAGGAGAGCAGTACTTC; v_gene: TRBV6-2/TRBV6-3; abundance: few; j_gene: TRBJ2-7; d_gene: TRBD2